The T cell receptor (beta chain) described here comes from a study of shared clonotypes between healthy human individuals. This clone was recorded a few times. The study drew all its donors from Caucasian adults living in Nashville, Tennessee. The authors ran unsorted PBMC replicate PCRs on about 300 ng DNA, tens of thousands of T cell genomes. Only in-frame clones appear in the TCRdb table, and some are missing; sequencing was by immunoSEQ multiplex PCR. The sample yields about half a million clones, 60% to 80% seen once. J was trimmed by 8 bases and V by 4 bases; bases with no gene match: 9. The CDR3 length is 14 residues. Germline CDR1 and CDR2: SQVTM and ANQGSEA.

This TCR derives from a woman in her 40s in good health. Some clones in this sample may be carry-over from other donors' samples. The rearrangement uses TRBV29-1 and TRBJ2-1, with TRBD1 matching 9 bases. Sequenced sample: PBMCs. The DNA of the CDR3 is TGCAGCGTTGCCCCCGGGACAGGGCGAGATGAGCAGTTCTTC. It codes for CSVAPGTGRDEQFF.